The 3 T cell receptor beta chains given below trace back to one sample, sequenced in a study of blood T cell repertoires in COVID-19. Profiling relied on immunoSEQ multiplex PCR, and the TCRdb table lists in-frame clones only, not all of them. The sample holds more than 100,000 clones, roughly four fifths seen once. The sample consisted of peripheral blood. The origin of the receptors is a woman between 50 and 59 years old with acute or convalescent COVID-19.

J is TRBJ1-1 and V is TRBV18; D is ambiguous. The V gene lost 2 bases and the J gene lost 2 bases, with 9 bases spanning the gap. The germline V gene encodes CDR1 KGHSH and CDR2 LQKENI. This CDR3 has 14 amino acids. The CDR3 nucleotides are TGTGCCAGCTCACCAGGGAGAGGAAACACTGAAGCTTTCTTT. Protein product: CASSPGRGNTEAFF.

This clone was seen a few times. The CDR3 protein is CASSMGTLNTGELFF. The CDR3 region has the DNA TGTGCCAGTAGTATGGGGACATTGAACACCGGGGAGCTGTTTTTT. The chain uses TRBV19 and TRBJ2-2, with TRBD1 as a possible D gene (6 bases). The germline V and J ends were trimmed by 3 bases and 1 base, with 9 bases remaining between them. Germline V gene lookup returns CDR1 LNHDA and CDR2 SQIVND (reference sequence). The CDR3 sequence is 15 residues long.

The genes are TRBV5-1 and TRBJ1-4, with TRBD1 as a possible D gene (6 bases). This CDR3 has 17 residues. From germline, CDR1 is SGHRS and CDR2 YFSETQ. The V end was cut by 2 bases, the J end by 0 bases, with 14 bases between. The CDR3 DNA sequence: TGCGCCAGCAGCTTCAGGGGTGGGGGTGCAACTAATGAAAAACTGTTTTTT. Encoded protein: CASSFRGGGATNEKLFF.